These 18 T cell receptor beta chains share one sample of origin, sequenced in a study of blood T cell repertoires in COVID-19. Assay used: immunoSEQ multiplex PCR; TCRdb lists only in-frame clones, some missing. The top ten clones hold about 1.5% of a sample with 230,000 or so clones, 80% to 90% of them seen once. The specimen sequenced was peripheral blood. The receptors come from a woman in her 40s who had recovered from COVID-19.

Regarding this clone: Other DNA sequences within the sample encode an identical CDR3. In DNA form, the CDR3 reads TGTGCCAGCAGTTTATTAGGGGGCACTGAAGCTTTCTTT. Protein product: CASSLLGGTEAFF. V usage is TRBV12-3 or TRBV12-4 and J usage is TRBJ1-1; D perhaps matches TRBD1 (6 bases). V was clipped by 2 bases and J by 4 bases, with 8 bases between them. This CDR3 has 13 amino acids.

This chain connects TRBV7-6 to TRBJ2-7; TRBD1 matches 8 bases. J gave up 2 bases and V 2 bases, and 8 bases lay outside the gene matches. The germline V gene has CDR1 SGHVS and CDR2 FNYEAQ. This CDR3 has 16 residues. The CDR3 DNA reads as TGTGCCAGCAGCTTAATGGGCCAGGGGGCCCCCTACGAGCAGTACTTC. It is translated as CASSLMGQGAPYEQYF. The full variable domain, completed using reference TRBV7-6 and TRBJ2-7, is GAGVSQSPRYKVTKRGQDVALRCDPISGHVSLYWYRQALGQGPEFLTYFNYEAQQDKSGLPNDRFSAERPEGSISTLTIQRTEQRDSAMYRCASSLMGQGAPYEQYFGPGTRLTVT.

The rearrangement joins TRBV6-2 or TRBV6-3 to TRBJ2-7; perhaps TRBD2 as D (6 bases). Germline V CDR1 and CDR2: MNHEY, SVGEGT. The CDR3 runs 14 residues. The V gene lost 2 bases and the J gene lost 7 bases, with 15 bases spanning the gap. Here the CDR3 DNA reads TGTGCCAGCAGTTACGGGGGGACTCCTTTGGAGCAGTACTTC. Its protein is CASSYGGTPLEQYF.

The chain recombines TRBV12-5 with TRBJ1-6; 9 nucleotides line up with TRBD1. The CDR3 sequence is 19 residues long. V lost 3 bases to trimming and J lost 1 base; unmatched junction nucleotides: 10. The germline gives CDR1 LGHNT, CDR2 FRNRAP. The chain's CDR3 is CASGLLNSGTGSYNSPLHF. The CDR3 bases are TGTGCTAGTGGTTTACTCAATTCCGGGACAGGGTCCTATAATTCACCCCTCCACTTT.

This clone was detected only once. The gene calls are TRBV5-6 and TRBJ2-2, with 7 bases lining up with TRBD1. The CDR3 spans 15 residues. The V segment lost 8 bases and the J segment 5 bases; nucleotides outside the gene matches: 12. Per germline, CDR1 SGHDT and CDR2 YYEEEE. CDR3 nucleotide sequence: TGTGCCAGTGTCACCGGGACAGTGAAAACCGGGGAGCTGTTTTTT. Protein sequence: CASVTGTVKTGELFF.

CDR3 amino acids: CAGGAAYEQYF. The CDR3 DNA follows: TGTGCCGGCGGGGCGGCCTACGAGCAGTACTTC. The chain combines TRBV7-9 with TRBJ2-7; D possibly corresponds to TRBD2 (6 bases). Germline CDR1 reads SEHNR; CDR2 reads FQNEAQ (reference sequence). Trimming cost V 11 bases and J 2 bases, with 10 bases left between them. The CDR3 runs 11 residues.

The J gene is TRBJ1-4, the V gene TRBV27, with TRBD1 matching over 9 bases. Per germline, CDR1 MNHEY and CDR2 SMNVEV (reference sequence). The length of the CDR3 is 14 residues. V dropped 7 bases and J dropped 8; count of bases not matched to a gene: 8. The CDR3 DNA sequence: TGTGCCAGCAAACTACAGGGGGCAAGAGAAAAACTGTTTTTT. This encodes CASKLQGAREKLFF.

The genes are TRBV12-5 and TRBJ1-2; D gene unclear. The CDR3 spans 13 residues. CDR1 LGHNT and CDR2 FRNRAP come from the germline V gene. V dropped 1 base and J dropped 8 bases, with 11 bases sitting between them. In DNA form, the CDR3 reads TGTGCTAGTGGTTTGGAGCCATTCCGGGGCTACACCTTC. Residues: CASGLEPFRGYTF.

Points on this clone: One end of the junction does not line up with germline, which may come from a read error. V and J are TRBV15 and TRBJ1-1; possibly TRBD1 for D (6 bases). Germline V gene data show CDR1 as LNHNV and CDR2 as YYDKDF (reference sequence). CDR3 size: 16 residues. The CDR3 reads CATSRERGQTNTEAFF. In DNA form, the CDR3 reads TGTGCCACCAGTAGAGAGAGGGGACAAACGAACACTGAAGCTTTCTTT.

This chain joins TRBV27 and TRBJ2-7; D is perhaps TRBD1 (6 bases). The CDR3 has 12 amino acids. In germline, CDR1 is MNHEY, CDR2 SMNVEV (reference sequence). Trimming pared 3 bases from V and 9 bases from J, leaving 12 bases between. The CDR3 DNA is TGTGCCAGCAGTTTTGAGTCAGGGGTGCAGTACTTC. Its translation is CASSFESGVQYF.

A word on this clone: Other DNA sequences within the sample encode an identical CDR3. The rearrangement uses TRBV18 and TRBJ2-7; 7 positions match TRBD1. The CDR3 sequence is 14 residues long. The trim removed 3 bases at V and 2 bases at J, leaving 4 bases unmatched. Germline values: CDR1 KGHSH, CDR2 LQKENI. CDR3 DNA sequence: TGTGCCAGCTCACCCGGGACAGAGGCCTACGAGCAGTACTTC. It translates to CASSPGTEAYEQYF.

The chain has TRBV6-5 and TRBJ1-4; no definite D call. V lost 10 bases, J lost 8 bases, and 20 bases lay in between. CDR3 length: 14 residues. Germline CDR1 reads MNHEY; CDR2 reads SVGAGI. The CDR3 DNA sequence: TGTGCCATCACCCACCGGAGGGAGTTAGAAAAACTGTTTTTT. It translates to CAITHRRELEKLFF.

This chain joins TRBV7-9 and TRBJ1-1; no definite D call. Trimming shortened V by 0 bases and J by 11 bases, and 10 bases separated the two germline ends. The CDR3 loop spans 12 amino acids. Germline V gives CDR1 SEHNR, CDR2 FQNEAQ (reference sequence). CDR3 DNA sequence: TGTGCCAGCAGCTTAGCCCGTATAAGCGCTTTCTTT. Its protein product is CASSLARISAFF.

The chain is built from TRBV6-4 and TRBJ1-6; 8 nucleotides agree with TRBD1. This CDR3 is 15 amino acids long. The germline gives CDR1 MRHNA, CDR2 SNTAGT. The V segment lost 2 bases and the J segment 6 bases; nucleotides outside the gene matches: 3. The DNA of the CDR3 is TGTGCCAGCAGTGACACGGACAGGGTTAATTCACCCCTCCACTTT. It is translated as CASSDTDRVNSPLHF.

This clone has just one count. The rearrangement links TRBV19 to TRBJ1-1; D not certain. Germline V CDR1 and CDR2: LNHDA, SQIVND (reference sequence). The CDR3 length is 16 residues. Deletions cut 3 bases from V and 3 bases from J, with 17 bases between. CDR3 region: CASSIYLTLRDTEAFF. Here the CDR3 DNA reads TGTGCCAGTAGTATTTATCTAACCCTCCGGGACACTGAAGCTTTCTTT.

This sequence joins TRBV7-6 and TRBJ2-7; 9 bases map to TRBD2. Germline loops: CDR1 SGHVS, CDR2 FNYEAQ. This CDR3 spans 14 amino acids. Trimming removed 4 bases from V and 3 bases from J; junction bases left unmatched: 4. The DNA for the CDR3 is TGTGCCAGCAGCTCGACTAGCGGAGACTACGAGCAGTACTTC. Its protein product is CASSSTSGDYEQYF.

The chain carries TRBV12-3 or TRBV12-4 and TRBJ1-1; 7 nucleotides agree with TRBD1. This CDR3 spans 13 amino acids. Unmatched junction bases numbered 7, after V lost 5 bases and J lost 7 bases. The CDR3 is CASSLTGVGEAFF. The CDR3, as DNA: TGTGCCAGCAGTCTCACAGGGGTTGGTGAAGCTTTCTTT.

The chain combines TRBV19 with TRBJ1-5; D is perhaps TRBD1 (6 bases). CDR1 and CDR2 from the germline V gene are LNHDA and SQIVND (reference sequence). The CDR3 sequence is 16 residues long. V shed 1 base and J shed 5 bases, with 15 bases lying between them. The DNA of the CDR3 is TGTGCCAGTAGTATAGGCCCAGGGGCGGATTATCAGCCCCAGCATTTT. Its protein product is CASSIGPGADYQPQHF.